Shown below are 29 T cell receptor beta chains from a single sample sequenced in a study of blood T cell repertoires in COVID-19. The method was immunoSEQ multiplex PCR; TCRdb's version includes in-frame clones alone and lacks a portion of them. The table lists under 40,000 clones, more than 75% of them singletons. The material sequenced was peripheral blood. The origin of the receptors is a man at least 80 years old with active COVID-19.

V usage is TRBV4-3 and J usage is TRBJ1-6; 8 bases map to TRBD1. CDR1 and CDR2 from the germline V gene are LGHNA and YSLEER. Trimming cost V 3 bases and J 11 bases; bases outside gene matches: 6. The CDR3 is 14 residues long. The CDR3 DNA sequence: TGCGCCAGCAGCCAGGACAGGGCGGGGGCACCCCTCCACTTT. The encoded protein is CASSQDRAGAPLHF.

This chain connects TRBV27 to TRBJ1-5, with D possibly TRBD1 on 5 matching bases. Germline-derived CDR1 and CDR2 are MNHEY and SMNVEV (reference sequence). V was shortened by 8 bases and J by 2 bases, with 13 bases between the two germline ends. The CDR3 is 14 residues long. The CDR3 loop is CASSLGGGNQPQHF. CDR3 nucleotides: TGTGCCAGCTCTCTAGGAGGGGGCAATCAGCCCCAGCATTTT.

A single count supports this clone. The chain combines TRBV9 with TRBJ2-7, with D possibly being TRBD1 (6 bases). Trimming cost V 2 bases and J 3 bases, with 12 bases left between them. Germline CDR1 reads SGDLS; CDR2 reads YYNGEE. The CDR3 has 14 amino acids. This chain's CDR3 is CASSVGQGFYEQYF. In DNA, the CDR3 is TGTGCCAGCAGCGTGGGGCAGGGGTTCTACGAGCAGTACTTC.

This rearrangement joins TRBV4-1 to TRBJ1-5, with D hard to call. The V and J ends lost 5 bases and 2 bases respectively, with 19 bases between them. Germline-derived CDR1 and CDR2 are MGHRA and YSYEKL. The CDR3 spans 17 residues. This CDR3 reads CASSSGEGVRGNQPQHF. In DNA form, the CDR3 reads TGCGCCAGCAGCTCCGGAGAGGGCGTGAGGGGCAATCAGCCCCAGCATTTT.

The V gene is TRBV24-1, the J gene TRBJ2-1, with 9 positions matching TRBD2. V gave up 8 bases and J gave up 4 bases; unmatched junction bases: 8. This CDR3 contains 15 residues. Germline V gene data show CDR1 as KGHDR and CDR2 as SFDVKD. The CDR3 DNA follows: TGTGCCACCACCAACCAGCGGGAGGATTACAATGAGCAGTTCTTC. This sequence encodes CATTNQREDYNEQFF.

This rearrangement joins TRBV11-3 to TRBJ2-1; 7 bases match TRBD2. The trim removed 5 bases at V and 4 bases at J, leaving 8 bases unmatched. Germline V lookup: CDR1 SGHNT, CDR2 YENEEA. This CDR3 comprises 15 residues. DNA for the CDR3: TGTGCCAGCAGCCACCGCCTAGCGGCTTACAATGAGCAGTTCTTC. This codes for CASSHRLAAYNEQFF.

This clone was recorded only once. The rearrangement joins TRBV19 to TRBJ2-3, with 7 nucleotides matching TRBD2. This CDR3 spans 16 amino acids. The germline CDR1 and CDR2 sequences are LNHDA and SQIVND (reference sequence). The junction had 9 bases not matched to a gene; V was cut back by 5 bases and J by 1 base. In nucleotides, the CDR3 is TGTGCCAGTAGTCGCAGACTAGCCCCGCGCACAGATACGCAGTATTTT. Translation gives CASSRRLAPRTDTQYF.

The chain is built from TRBV28 and TRBJ1-1; D is possibly TRBD1 (5 bases). Germline CDR1 reads MDHEN; CDR2 reads SYDVKM. V lost 7 bases and J 0 bases, leaving 9 bases between the germline ends. The CDR3 consists of 13 residues. This chain's CDR3 is CASKGAMNTEAFF. Written as DNA, the CDR3 is TGTGCCAGCAAAGGGGCGATGAACACTGAAGCTTTCTTT.

V is TRBV4-3 and J is TRBJ2-7; a weak D match, TRBD2 (5 bases). Per germline, CDR1 LGHNA and CDR2 YSLEER. The CDR3 is 15 amino acids. Trimming stripped 0 bases from V and 4 bases from J, with 13 bases between. The CDR3 loop reads CASSQEISEVYEQYF. In nucleotides, the CDR3 is TGCGCCAGCAGCCAAGAGATTAGCGAGGTATACGAGCAGTACTTC.

The chain has TRBV5-4 and TRBJ2-2, with 10 bases matching TRBD2. Germline V gives CDR1 SGHNT, CDR2 YYREEE (reference sequence). This CDR3 has 16 amino acids. V trimming: 4 bases; J trimming: 8 bases; junction bases outside the gene matches: 11. The DNA for the CDR3 is TGTGCCAGCAGCATTAGCGGGAGGAGCGACTTAGGGGAGCTGTTTTTT. Amino acids: CASSISGRSDLGELFF.

The chain has TRBV9 and TRBJ1-2; 9 nucleotides line up with TRBD1. This CDR3 contains 14 residues. The V segment lost 4 bases and the J segment 8 bases; nucleotides outside the gene matches: 9. Germline V lookup: CDR1 SGDLS, CDR2 YYNGEE. CDR3 coding DNA: TGTGCCAGCAGCCCTAGCGGACAGGGGAGAGGCTACACCTTC. Protein product: CASSPSGQGRGYTF.

The chain recombines TRBV28 with TRBJ2-2; D might be TRBD2 (7 bases). Trimming took off 2 bases at V and 4 bases at J, with 14 bases between the two ends. The CDR3 sequence is 16 residues long. In germline, CDR1 is MDHEN, CDR2 SYDVKM. CDR3 region: CASSLHGGRSTGELFF. The CDR3 DNA is TGTGCCAGCAGTTTACACGGGGGGCGGAGCACCGGGGAGCTGTTTTTT.

This clone was found once. V is TRBV6-6 and J is TRBJ1-6; a weak D match, TRBD1 (6 bases). This CDR3 is 15 amino acids long. Per germline, CDR1 MNHNY and CDR2 SVGAGI (reference sequence). The V gene lost 2 bases and the J gene lost 7 bases, with 12 bases spanning the gap. The CDR3 DNA is TGTGCCAGCAGTTACGGTTACAGGGTGAATTCACCCCTCCACTTT. It specifies CASSYGYRVNSPLHF.

The rearrangement links TRBV5-6 to TRBJ1-3; TRBD1 might be the D (6 bases). The V end was cut by 0 bases, the J end by 2 bases, with 12 bases between. The CDR3 has 16 amino acids. Germline CDR1 is SGHDT and CDR2 is YYEEEE. The DNA for the CDR3 is TGTGCCAGCAGCTTGGGTCAGGGGTTCGCTGGAAACACCATATATTTT. Protein product: CASSLGQGFAGNTIYF.

A few counts support this clone. CDR3 in DNA: TGTGCCAGCAGTTTGGGGCAACCCAGGGGCAATCAGCCCCAGCATTTT. Translating it yields CASSLGQPRGNQPQHF. The chain has TRBV28 and TRBJ1-5, with D tentatively TRBD1 (5 bases). The CDR3 consists of 16 residues. V was cut by 3 bases and J by 2 bases, with 14 bases left in between. From germline, CDR1 is MDHEN and CDR2 SYDVKM.

V gene TRBV23-1 combines with J gene TRBJ2-7; D is undetermined. TRBV23-1 is classed as an ORF, of uncertain function. Between the trimmed V and J ends, which lost 0 bases and 0 bases, there was a span of 6 bases. This CDR3 spans 14 amino acids. CDR3 region: CASSQSATSYEQYF. The CDR3 nucleotides read TGCGCCAGCAGTCAATCGGCCACCTCCTACGAGCAGTACTTC.

This clone was counted once. J is TRBJ2-2 and V is TRBV6-5; weak D call: TRBD2 (6 bases). Trimming took 2 bases from V and 5 from J, leaving 12 bases between them. This CDR3 has 15 residues. Germline V gene lookup returns CDR1 MNHEY and CDR2 SVGAGI. The CDR3 DNA reads as TGTGCCAGCAGTTACACCGGGAGCGGGACCGGGGAGCTGTTTTTT. Translation: CASSYTGSGTGELFF.

CDR3 residues: CASSITGPNYGYTF. The CDR3 DNA is TGTGCCAGTAGTATAACAGGGCCTAACTATGGCTACACCTTC. The chain recombines TRBV19 with TRBJ1-2; possibly TRBD1 for D (6 bases). From germline, CDR1 is LNHDA and CDR2 SQIVND (reference sequence). The CDR3 length is 14 residues. V was clipped by 2 bases and J by 0 bases, with 7 bases between them. Complete variable domain (other parts from reference TRBV19 and TRBJ1-2): DGGITQSPKYLFRKEGQNVTLSCEQNLNHDAMYWYRQDPGQGLRLIYYSQIVNDFQKGDIAEGYSVSREKKESFPLTVTSAQKNPTAFYLCASSITGPNYGYTFGSGTRLTVV.

This clone was counted only a few times. The V and J genes are TRBV7-2 and TRBJ1-6, with 9 bases fitting TRBD1. Germline CDR1 and CDR2: SGHTA and FQGNSA. The V gene end was trimmed by 1 base and the J gene end by 8 bases; junction bases not matched to a gene: 3. The CDR3 loop spans 15 amino acids. The CDR3 region has the DNA TGTGCCAGCAGCTTAGAGGGACAGGGTTATTCACCCCTCCACTTT. Encoded protein: CASSLEGQGYSPLHF.

The V and J genes are TRBV19 and TRBJ2-2, with 10 bases matching TRBD1. V shed 4 bases, J shed 5 bases, and the junction held 10 bases outside the gene matches. The germline V gene has CDR1 LNHDA and CDR2 SQIVND (reference sequence). The CDR3 is 17 residues long. For the CDR3, the DNA is TGTGCCAGTAGTAACCGACAGGGGGCGCGACGAACCGGGGAGCTGTTTTTT. Its translation is CASSNRQGARRTGELFF.

The chain joins TRBV27 to TRBJ1-5; D might be TRBD1 (6 bases). V was trimmed by 5 bases and J by 7 bases, leaving 15 bases between them. The CDR3 runs 14 residues. The V gene's germline CDR1 is MNHEY and CDR2 SMNVEV (reference sequence). The CDR3 DNA reads TGTGCCAGCAGTCTGAGGACAGCAAACCAGCCCCAGCATTTT. It codes for CASSLRTANQPQHF.

V and J are TRBV30 and TRBJ1-5; D unclear. Germline-derived CDR1 and CDR2 are GTSNPN and SVGIG (reference sequence). V dropped 1 base and J dropped 10 bases, with 8 bases sitting between them. The CDR3 extends over 11 amino acids. This CDR3 reads CAWSASGPQHF. In DNA, the CDR3 is TGTGCCTGGAGTGCCTCAGGCCCCCAGCATTTT. The entire variable domain, with the rest obtained from reference TRBV30 and TRBJ1-5, is as follows: SQTIHQWPATLVQPVGSPLSLECTVEGTSNPNLYWYRQAAGRGLQLLFYSVGIGQISSEVPQNLSASRPQDRQFILSSKKLLLSDSGFYLCAWSASGPQHFGDGTRLSIL.

The chain couples TRBV27 to TRBJ1-5, with D perhaps TRBD1 (6 bases). V was clipped by 4 bases and J by 7 bases, with 11 bases between them. Germline V gene lookup returns CDR1 MNHEY and CDR2 SMNVEV (reference sequence). The CDR3 extends over 13 amino acids. CDR3 nucleotides: TGTGCCAGCAGTTCAGAGGGGGGGCAGCCCCAGCATTTT. Translating it yields CASSSEGGQPQHF.

V gene TRBV15 combines with J gene TRBJ1-2; TRBD1 matches 9 bases. Germline V lookup: CDR1 LNHNV, CDR2 YYDKDF (reference sequence). The trim removed 7 bases at V and 5 bases at J, leaving 14 bases unmatched. The CDR3 consists of 16 residues. The CDR3 coding sequence is TGTGCCACCAACACAGGGGGCCAATCAGACGTATATGGCTACACCTTC. It translates to CATNTGGQSDVYGYTF. The whole variable domain, filled in from reference TRBV15 and TRBJ1-2, reads DAMVIQNPRYQVTQFGKPVTLSCSQTLNHNVMYWYQQKSSQAPKLLFHYYDKDFNNEADTPDNFQSRRPNTSFCFLDIRSPGLGDTAMYLCATNTGGQSDVYGYTFGSGTRLTVV.

This clone was seen a few times. The J gene is TRBJ2-2, the V gene TRBV5-1; D might be TRBD2 (5 bases). The CDR3 contains 15 residues. Germline CDR1 is SGHRS and CDR2 is YFSETQ. V was clipped by 2 bases and J by 0 bases, with 8 bases between them. CDR3 DNA: TGCGCCAGCAGCTTCGAGGGAACGAACACCGGGGAGCTGTTTTTT. Its translation is CASSFEGTNTGELFF.

Worth noting for this clone: Additional DNA sequences in this sample encode the identical CDR3. The chain links TRBV18 to TRBJ2-5, with D unresolved. The ends were cut back, 3 bases at V and 5 bases at J, with 7 bases in the middle. Germline V gives CDR1 KGHSH, CDR2 LQKENI. This CDR3 is built from 12 residues. CDR3 loop: CASSPSSETQYF. DNA for the CDR3: TGTGCCAGCTCACCGTCGTCGGAGACCCAGTACTTC. Full variable domain (remainder filled in from reference TRBV18 and TRBJ2-5): NAGVMQNPRHLVRRRGQEARLRCSPMKGHSHVYWYRQLPEEGLKFMVYLQKENIIDESGMPKERFSAEFPKEGPSILRIQQVVRGDSAAYFCASSPSSETQYFGPGTRLLVL.

J is TRBJ2-5 and V is TRBV15; 7 positions agree with TRBD2. This CDR3 is built from 18 residues. The J segment lost 5 bases and the V segment lost 4 bases, leaving 19 bases of the junction unmatched. Germline CDR1 LNHNV, CDR2 YYDKDF (reference sequence). Here the CDR3 reads CATSNTSLRAGERETQYF. In nucleotides, the CDR3 is TGTGCCACCAGCAATACCTCCCTAAGGGCGGGGGAGAGGGAGACCCAGTACTTC.

The V and J genes are TRBV5-6 and TRBJ1-5; D is undetermined. The CDR3 is 12 residues long. Germline V gives CDR1 SGHDT, CDR2 YYEEEE. V was trimmed by 4 bases and J by 5 bases, leaving 7 bases between them. The CDR3 loop reads CASSRRDQPQHF. The CDR3 coding sequence is TGTGCCAGCAGCAGGAGGGATCAGCCCCAGCATTTT.

The CDR3 loop is CATSDLYSNQPQHF. CDR3 bases: TGTGCCACCAGTGACCTTTATAGCAATCAGCCCCAGCATTTT. This rearrangement joins TRBV24-1 to TRBJ1-5, with D hard to call. The V end was cut by 4 bases, the J end by 0 bases, with 6 bases between. From germline, CDR1 is KGHDR and CDR2 SFDVKD. The CDR3 loop spans 14 amino acids.